Below, one T cell receptor (beta chain) is given with its context. This clone was counted between two and nine times. Its specific antigen is unknown. Per-base quality was not reported, and no clone a single base away is much larger than it. These data belong to a study of blood T cell repertoires in COVID-19 (dated by TCRdb to the early 2020s). As for the study more broadly: Collaborator samples came from the United States, Italy and Spain and covered acute and convalescent phases of COVID-19. The samples were drawn from two sources: the first 160 participants of the ongoing ImmuneRACE study, and about 1,300 subjects contributed by 6 global collaborators. Sample metadata almost always included a de-identified subject ID, COVID-19 status, age in years and sex. Subjects who had been exposed to COVID-19, were actively infected with it, or had recovered from it provided the deeply sampled blood TCRbeta repertoires that made up the dataset. The repertoires were released in a freely available public database meant as a resource for research on the immune response to SARS-CoV-2. The prospective study material was composed of cDNA or gDNA derived from T cells, B-cell-depleted T cells, or PBMCs. Where available, HLA class I and class II types were taken from metadata supplied by the sample provider and were not determined by assay-based typing.

TCRbeta CDR3 regions were amplified from genomic DNA using the immunoSEQ Assay, a bias-controlled multiplex PCR. As for the authors' bioinformatics: The number of nucleated cells in each sample was estimated from the amplification of reference gene primers within the assay. To quantify the absolute abundance of each unique TCRbeta CDR3 rearrangement, sequence reads were collapsed and filtered. For each sample, productive Simpson clonality was calculated by taking the square root of Simpson's diversity index across productive rearrangements. Not all clones reach the TCRdb copy of this immuneACCESS table, which keeps in-frame sequences only. Checked studies attribute under half of the gap to unresolved V genes and leave the rest unexplained. Clone size and the V and J calls come from that table; the DNA yielded D and trimming. This sample gives 150,000 to 200,000 clones in total; 80% to 90% of them show up just once. Around 8.2% of the sample rests with the top ten.

The study at large found these results: The quantity of clinical and demographic metadata differed by source and by participant and was supplied without curation.

The collaborating institutions used their own protocols to collect whole blood in K2EDTA tubes. For TCRbeta analysis, collaborators shipped samples in one of three forms: frozen whole blood, isolated PBMCs, or DNA extracted from either of those sample types. Source material: peripheral blood. The receptor was isolated from a man between 60 and 75 years old with acute or convalescent COVID-19.

The DNA sequence is TGTGCCAGCAGGTCCGGACTAGCGGGAGACACCCAGTACTTC. This gives the protein CASRSGLAGDTQYF. The V gene is TRBV7-3 and the J gene is TRBJ2-5; 13 bases in the junction line up with TRBD2. Counted from cysteine to phenylalanine, this CDR3 has 14 amino acids. Only the CDR3 part of the read is kept: 42 bases, read in frame from the first base. The germline V gene sets CDR1 to SGHTA and CDR2 to FQGTGA. Compared with germline, V lacks 6 bases and J lacks 8 bases; bases without a gene match: 6.